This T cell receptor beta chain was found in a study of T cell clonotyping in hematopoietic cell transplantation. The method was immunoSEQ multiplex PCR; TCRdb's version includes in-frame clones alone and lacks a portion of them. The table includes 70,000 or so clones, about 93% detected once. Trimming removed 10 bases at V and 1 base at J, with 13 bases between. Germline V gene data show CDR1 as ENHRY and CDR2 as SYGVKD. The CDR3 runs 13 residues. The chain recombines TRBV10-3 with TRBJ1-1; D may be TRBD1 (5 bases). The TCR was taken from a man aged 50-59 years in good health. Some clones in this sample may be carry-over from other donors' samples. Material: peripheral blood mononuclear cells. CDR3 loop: CATRETANTEAFF. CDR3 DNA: TGTGCCACCCGCGAGACAGCGAACACTGAAGCTTTCTTT.